This T cell receptor (beta chain) was sequenced in a study of T cells after yellow fever vaccination. Study-level points and caveats: Clonotypes appearing in both CD4 and CD8 compartments existed, and their share was small.

MiXCR, applied by TCRdb to the 5' RACE reads, yields one record per CDR3 protein. This sample carries a few hundred thousand distinct CDR3 sequences, roughly 4.8% of them seen once, and the ten largest clones take roughly 3.3%. About this clonotype itself: Its antigen is not known.

CDR3 length: 14 residues. Germline lookup yields CDR1 SGHTA and CDR2 FQGNSA. V lost 2 bases, J lost 7 bases, and 6 bases stayed unmatched. The sample here was CD4+ T cells sorted from PBMCs, taken on the day of the yellow fever booster vaccination. The receptor was derived from a young man who received the YFV17D yellow fever vaccine. J is TRBJ2-7 and V is TRBV7-2; 9 bases fit TRBD1. The CDR3: CASSLIQGAGEQYV. The CDR3 coding sequence is TGTGCCAGCAGCTTAATACAGGGGGCGGGTGAGCAGTACGTC.